This T cell receptor beta chain was identified during a study of shared clonotypes between healthy human individuals. At the level of the study: In total, the donors were a couple of women and a few men aged 18 to 49.

V dropped 4 bases and J dropped 2; count of bases not matched to a gene: 4. In germline, CDR1 is SGHRS, CDR2 YFSETQ. This CDR3 contains 14 residues. Clones were sequenced by immunoSEQ multiplex PCR, and TCRdb holds only the in-frame ones, with some missing. Of roughly 720,000 clones detected, roughly 91% appear once; the ten largest clones hold 34%. Findings and caveats of the study: In contrast to clonotypes shared by all four donors, non-shared clonotypes had lower generation probabilities.

As to this clone: Its matching antigen is unknown.

The chain is built from TRBV5-1 and TRBJ2-5; 8 bases fit TRBD1. This sequence originates from a man between 18 and 35 years old in good health. Some clones in this sample may be carry-over from other donors' samples. Sequencing was done on a sample of memory CD8+ T cells from PBMCs. Subset defined: CD45RO+ cells pooled with CCR7-negative TemRA cells. CDR3 sequence reads: CASSIRTGQETQYF. The CDR3 DNA is TGCGCCAGCAGCATACGGACAGGGCAAGAGACCCAGTACTTC.